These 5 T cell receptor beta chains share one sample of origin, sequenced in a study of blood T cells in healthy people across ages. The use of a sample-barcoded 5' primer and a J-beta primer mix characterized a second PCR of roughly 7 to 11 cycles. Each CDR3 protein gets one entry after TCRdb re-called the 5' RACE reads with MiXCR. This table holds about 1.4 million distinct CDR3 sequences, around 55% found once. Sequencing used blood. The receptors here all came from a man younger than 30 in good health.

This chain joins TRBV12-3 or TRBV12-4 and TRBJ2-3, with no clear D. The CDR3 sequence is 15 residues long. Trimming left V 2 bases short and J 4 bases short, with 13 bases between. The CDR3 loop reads CASSLHVGPPDTQYF. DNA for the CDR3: TGTGCCAGCAGTTTACATGTGGGCCCCCCAGATACGCAGTATTTT.

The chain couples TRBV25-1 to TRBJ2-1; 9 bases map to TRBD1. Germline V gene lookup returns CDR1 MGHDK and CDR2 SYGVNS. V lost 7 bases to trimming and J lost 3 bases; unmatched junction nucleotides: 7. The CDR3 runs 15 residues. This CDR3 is CASTRDRANYNEQFF. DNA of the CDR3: TGTGCCAGCACCAGGGACAGGGCAAACTACAATGAGCAGTTCTTC.

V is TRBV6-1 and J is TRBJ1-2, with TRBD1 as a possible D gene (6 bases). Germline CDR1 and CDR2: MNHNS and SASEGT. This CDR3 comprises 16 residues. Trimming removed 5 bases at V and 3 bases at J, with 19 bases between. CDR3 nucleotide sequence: TGTGCCAGCAGTCCCGGGACATCTAAAGGGGACTATGGCTACACCTTC. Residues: CASSPGTSKGDYGYTF.

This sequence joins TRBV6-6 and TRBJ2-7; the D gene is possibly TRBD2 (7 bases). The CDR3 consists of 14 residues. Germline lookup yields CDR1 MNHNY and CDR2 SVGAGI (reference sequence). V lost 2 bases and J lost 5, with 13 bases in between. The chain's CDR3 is CASSYEGGRNEQYF. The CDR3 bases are TGTGCCAGCAGTTACGAGGGGGGGAGGAACGAGCAGTACTTC.

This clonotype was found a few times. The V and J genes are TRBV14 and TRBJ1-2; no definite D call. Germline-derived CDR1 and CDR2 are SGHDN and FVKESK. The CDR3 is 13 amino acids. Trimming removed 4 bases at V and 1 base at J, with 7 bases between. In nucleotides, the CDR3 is TGTGCCAGCAGCCCCGCGGTTAACTATGGCTACACCTTC. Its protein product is CASSPAVNYGYTF.